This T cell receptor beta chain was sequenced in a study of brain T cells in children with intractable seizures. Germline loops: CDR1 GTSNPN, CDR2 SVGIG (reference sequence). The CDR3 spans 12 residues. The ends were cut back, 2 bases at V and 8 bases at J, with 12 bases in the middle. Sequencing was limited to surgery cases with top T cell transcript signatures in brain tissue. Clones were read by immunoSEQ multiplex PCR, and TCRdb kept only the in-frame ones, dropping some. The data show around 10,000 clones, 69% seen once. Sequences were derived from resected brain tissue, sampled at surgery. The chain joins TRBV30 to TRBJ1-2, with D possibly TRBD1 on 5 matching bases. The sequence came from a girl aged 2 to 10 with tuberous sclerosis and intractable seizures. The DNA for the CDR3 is TGTGCCTGGAGTAGGGACCTCGGGGGCTACACCTTC. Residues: CAWSRDLGGYTF.